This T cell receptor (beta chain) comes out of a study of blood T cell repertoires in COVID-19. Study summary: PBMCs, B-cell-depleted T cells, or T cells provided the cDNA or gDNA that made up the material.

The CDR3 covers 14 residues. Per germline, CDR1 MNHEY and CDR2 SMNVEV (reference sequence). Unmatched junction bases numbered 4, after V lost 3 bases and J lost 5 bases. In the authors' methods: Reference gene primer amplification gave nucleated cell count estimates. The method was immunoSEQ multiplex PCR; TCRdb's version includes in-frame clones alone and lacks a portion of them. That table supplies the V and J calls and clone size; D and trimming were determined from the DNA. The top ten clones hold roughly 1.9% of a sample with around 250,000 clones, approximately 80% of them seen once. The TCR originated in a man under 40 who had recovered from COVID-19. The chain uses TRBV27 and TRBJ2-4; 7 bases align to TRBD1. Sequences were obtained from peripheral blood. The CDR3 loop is CASSLRGGENIQYF. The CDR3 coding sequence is TGTGCCAGCAGTTTGAGAGGGGGCGAAAACATTCAGTACTTC.